This TCR beta chain is from a study of blood T cell repertoires in COVID-19. Whole-study context: The samples span acute and convalescent COVID-19 from the United States, Italy and Spain. Nucleic acid was either cDNA or gDNA, and it came from T cells, B-cell-depleted T cells, or PBMCs.

The CDR3 has 15 amino acids. Germline V gives CDR1 SEHNR, CDR2 FQNEAQ (reference sequence). V gave up 1 base and J gave up 0 bases, with 7 bases separating them. Original processing methods: Nucleated cell number was recorded as an estimate derived from reference gene primer amplification. Clones were read by immunoSEQ multiplex PCR, and TCRdb kept only the in-frame ones, dropping some. V and J calls and clone size are copied from that table; D and trimming were computed from the DNA. The data contain roughly 180,000 clones, more than 75% of them singletons. What was sequenced was peripheral blood. The chain employs TRBV7-9 and TRBJ1-3; D remains ambiguous. The sequence was obtained from a woman between 50 and 59 years old with active or convalescent COVID-19. In DNA form, the CDR3 reads TGTGCCAGCAGCTTAGGTGGCTTCTCTGGAAACACCATATATTTT. Translation gives CASSLGGFSGNTIYF.